This TCR beta chain emerged from a study of shared clonotypes between healthy human individuals. This CDR3 contains 14 residues. Germline loops: CDR1 SEHNR, CDR2 FQNEAQ (reference sequence). V was trimmed by 1 base and J by 5 bases, leaving 10 bases between them. In the source study's methods: Because ImmunoSEQ provided only junction sequences with no quality scores, the filtering differed. Assay: immunoSEQ multiplex PCR; the TCRdb copy retains only in-frame clones and omits some. The D gene and trimming were derived from the DNA, and the V and J assignments and clone size from that table. The sample lists roughly 100,000 clones; approximately 65% were seen once. This clone was counted once.

The source material was memory CD8+ T cells sorted from blood. Subset specified: CD45RO+ cells pooled with CCR7-negative TemRA cells. This sequence was found in a woman aged 30 to 39 in good health. V gene TRBV7-9 combines with J gene TRBJ2-3; D is undetermined. The CDR3 DNA reads TGTGCCAGCAGCTTAGGTCAGTTAAAAGATACGCAGTATTTT. This codes for CASSLGQLKDTQYF.